This T cell receptor (beta chain) was documented in a study of shared clonotypes between healthy human individuals. The overall study: Every donor yielded three CD4 naive, three CD4 memory, two CD8 naive and one CD8 memory plate.

The V gene lost 6 bases and the J gene lost 2 bases, with 10 bases spanning the gap. The germline CDR1 and CDR2 sequences are SQVTM and ANQGSEA. CDR3 size: 12 residues. Remarks on this clone: What it binds is unknown.

Study observations and caveats: Though the depth was large, rarefaction showed that sorted-subset sequencing was incomplete. Generation of non-shared clonotypes was less probable than generation of clonotypes shared by all four donors.

The data were produced by immunoSEQ multiplex PCR, yet TCRdb's version contains in-frame clones alone and is incomplete. The sample lists roughly 1,600,000 clones; around 98.5% were seen once. This chain connects TRBV29-1 to TRBJ1-2; D ambiguous. The receptor's source is a man aged 25 to 40 in good health. Sequenced sample: naive CD4+ T cells sorted from blood. Noted subset: CD45RA+ positively selected. The CDR3 region is CSVGDPNYGYTF. Written as DNA, the CDR3 is TGCAGCGTAGGAGATCCAAACTATGGCTACACCTTC.